Listed below are T cell receptor beta chains from one sample, sequenced in a study of T cells in Graves' hyperthyroidism and ophthalmopathy. Each CDR3 protein is one row after TCRdb ran MiXCR on the multiplex PCR reads. The data contain about 640,000 distinct CDR3 sequences, around 13% of them singletons. Sequencing was carried out using blood. These receptors were obtained from a woman between 50 and 59 years old with Graves' ophthalmopathy. The CDR3 runs from the conserved cysteine through the conserved F or W. D genes are given only for firm matches. Part of the rows lack a size; the others show once, few, many or a class for expanded clones.

clone_size	cdr3_length	v_call	j_call	d_call	cdr3_nt	cdr3_aa
many	15	TRBV18	TRBJ2-2	TRBD1	TGTGCCAGCCAAGGGACAGGCTTGAACACCGGGGAGCTGTTTTTT	CASQGTGLNTGELFF
many	15	TRBV27	TRBJ2-7	TRBD2	TGTGCCAGCAGTTTCGCGGGAGAAGGGACCTACGAGCAGTACTTC	CASSFAGEGTYEQYF
-	13	TRBV29-1	TRBJ1-1	TRBD1	TGCAGCGCCGGACAGGGAAAGAACACTGAAGCTTTCTTT	CSAGQGKNTEAFF
many	18	TRBV10-2	TRBJ2-3	TRBD2	TGCGCCAGCAGTGTATCCTGGACTAGCGGGATTAGCACAGATACGCAGTATTTT	CASSVSWTSGISTDTQYF
-	16	TRBV5-6	TRBJ2-5	-	TGTGCCAGCAGCTTGGCACCGGGAGAACCCCAAGAGACCCAGTACTTC	CASSLAPGEPQETQYF
-	14	TRBV7-9	TRBJ2-7	TRBD1	TGTGCCAGCAACGACAGGGGAAGTACGGGCGAGCAGTACTTC	CASNDRGSTGEQYF
-	13	TRBV4-2	TRBJ1-1	TRBD1	TGTGCCAGCAGCCAACGACAGGGTTTTGGAGCTTTCTTT	CASSQRQGFGAFF
many	17	TRBV20-1	TRBJ1-5	TRBD1	TGCAGTGCTAGAAGGACAGGGGCCCCGGGGAGCAATCAGCCCCAGCATTTT	CSARRTGAPGSNQPQHF
many	14	TRBV7-2	TRBJ1-5	-	TGTGCCAGCAGCTTAGCTTCCAGGGTACAGCCCCAGCATTTT	CASSLASRVQPQHF
many	17	TRBV3-1	TRBJ2-2	-	TGTGCCAGCAGCCAAACGCACGGGACTCAAAAGGGCGGGGAGCTGTTTTTT	CASSQTHGTQKGGELFF
-	15	TRBV6-2/TRBV6-3	TRBJ2-7	TRBD1	TGTGCCAGCAGTTACCGGGGACAGATCCCCTACGAGCAGTACTTC	CASSYRGQIPYEQYF
few	17	TRBV20-1	TRBJ1-2	-	TGCAGTGCTAGAGATTACTTCCAGGACACCTACAACTATGGCTACACCTTC	CSARDYFQDTYNYGYTF
many	14	TRBV20-1	TRBJ2-5	-	TGCAGTGCCAACCCCTCAGCTCGCCAAGAGACCCAGTACTTC	CSANPSARQETQYF
many	16	TRBV20-1	TRBJ2-1	TRBD2	TGCAGTGCTACCGGAACTAGCGGGATCACCTACAATGAGCAGTTCTTC	CSATGTSGITYNEQFF
-	18	TRBV6-5	TRBJ1-5	-	TGTGCCAGCAGCTACTCAGGGTTAGGCAGAGCTTCGAATCAGCCCCAGCATTTT	CASSYSGLGRASNQPQHF
few	18	TRBV24-1	TRBJ2-1	TRBD1	TGTGCCACCAGTGGAGTCGAACAGGGGGCGAGGTCCTACAATGAGCAGTTCTTC	CATSGVEQGARSYNEQFF